This TCR beta chain is from a study of cytomegalovirus exposure and HLA in healthy donors. Primers: 60 Vbeta forward and 13 Jbeta reverse. Here immunoSEQ multiplex PCR was the method, and the copy in TCRdb shows in-frame clones only, minus some. The data show under 150,000 clones, 80% seen once. In the case of this clone: Its antigen is not known.

Trimming took off 3 bases at V and 2 bases at J, with 20 bases between the two ends. CDR3 length equals 17 residues. In germline, CDR1 is MNHNS, CDR2 SASEGT. Study-level results: Reported results showed that the classifier diagnosed cytomegalovirus status with high specificity and sensitivity. Later analysis showed most CMV-associated TCR beta chains appearing HLA-restricted. The study listed around 150 cytomegalovirus-associated TCR beta chains.

This chain joins TRBV6-1 and TRBJ2-7, with a weak D call TRBD1 (6 bases). The specimen sequenced was PBMCs. The clonotype was recovered from a man in his forties in good health and CMV-seropositive. For the CDR3, the DNA is TGTGCCAGCAGTGACTTTTTGACAGGCTCCTCGGCCTACGAGCAGTACTTC. This gives the protein CASSDFLTGSSAYEQYF.